This TCR beta chain was identified during a study of T cells after yellow fever vaccination. Deletions cut 0 bases from V and 11 bases from J, with 16 bases between. The length of the CDR3 is 15 residues. The germline CDR1 and CDR2 sequences are LGHDT and YNNKEL (reference sequence). This clonotype was picked up one time. TCRdb re-derived calls from the 5' RACE reads in MiXCR, one entry per CDR3 protein. The sample holds around 72,000 distinct CDR3 sequences, more than 5.5% seen once. The TCR comes from a man aged 18 to 29 who received the YFV17D yellow fever vaccine. The V and J genes are TRBV3-1 and TRBJ1-4, with D possibly matching TRBD1 (6 bases). The starting material was CD8+ T cells sorted from PBMCs, obtained about 10 days after the first yellow fever vaccination. CDR3 protein: CASSQERQGRGKLFF. CDR3 DNA: TGTGCCAGCAGCCAAGAAAGGCAGGGAAGGGGGAAACTGTTTTTT.